The T cell receptor beta chain under discussion was sequenced for a study of siplizumab effects on memory and regulatory T cells. Findings and caveats of the study: In roughly 80-96% of proliferating CD4+ or CD8+ clones, a naive or memory phenotype could not be assigned. Siplizumab gave mappable alloreactive CD4+ clones an average Treg-derived fraction of approximately 69%, against around 29% in controls. Alloreactive sequences traceable to unstimulated CD4+ memory cells declined significantly under siplizumab.

Germline CDR1 and CDR2: LNHNV and YYDKDF (reference sequence). The CDR3 is 14 residues long. The germline V and J ends were trimmed by 5 bases and 0 bases, with 10 bases remaining between them. The assay looked at around 100,000 TCR templates in each sample. The method was immunoSEQ multiplex PCR; TCRdb's version includes in-frame clones alone and lacks a portion of them. The sample includes 40,000 to 45,000 clones, approximately 88% seen only once; the top ten take approximately 0.25%. Note on this clone: Its antigen is unidentified.

The TCR comes from a human donor in good health. The specimen was naive CD4+ T cells sorted from blood. This chain uses TRBV15 with TRBJ1-2; the D gene is possibly TRBD1 (5 bases). CDR3 loop: CATSRGQTNYGYTF. The CDR3 coding sequence is TGTGCCACCAGCCGAGGACAAACTAACTATGGCTACACCTTC.